One sample yielded the 10 T cell receptor beta chains listed below, sequenced in a study of shared clonotypes between healthy human individuals. Sequenced by immunoSEQ multiplex PCR; TCRdb stores in-frame clones only, minus some. This repertoire shows around 2,100,000 clones, about 95% found once; its top ten account for roughly 1.2%. The naive CD8 population came from CD45RO-negative cells selected for CCR7, without terminally differentiated effector memory CD45RA+ cells. Material for sequencing was naive CD8+ T cells sorted from blood. These receptors all stem from a man aged 18 to 30 in good health.

About this clone: The same CDR3 can be traced to other DNA sequences in this sample. The CDR3 bases are TGCGCCAGCAGCCGGCAGGCGAACACCGGGGAGCTGTTTTTT. The encoded protein is CASSRQANTGELFF. This rearrangement joins TRBV4-1 to TRBJ2-2; D is unresolved. CDR1 MGHRA and CDR2 YSYEKL come from the germline V gene. The V end was cut by 4 bases, the J end by 0 bases, with 6 bases between. The CDR3 is 14 amino acids.

The chain uses TRBV7-9 and TRBJ1-4; 8 bases fit TRBD1. Germline V gene sequence: CDR1 SEHNR, CDR2 FQNEAQ (reference sequence). This CDR3 has 16 amino acids. After removal of 3 bases from V and 3 bases from J, the junction contained 6 bases not matched to a gene. The CDR3 loop is CASSLKTGAANEKLFF. The CDR3 DNA follows: TGTGCCAGCAGCTTGAAGACAGGGGCGGCTAATGAAAAACTGTTTTTT.

The rearrangement joins TRBV10-1 to TRBJ2-2; 8 bases line up with TRBD2. The CDR3 has 17 residues. The germline CDR1 and CDR2 sequences are WNHNN and SYGVQD (reference sequence). Germline trimming cut 3 bases from V and 0 bases from J; bases unmatched to any gene: 6. CDR3 protein: CASSDSVSGANTGELFF. CDR3 sequence (DNA): TGCGCCAGCAGTGATTCCGTTAGCGGGGCGAACACCGGGGAGCTGTTTTTT.

This chain links TRBV13 with TRBJ2-3; D perhaps matches TRBD2 (6 bases). The CDR3 extends over 17 amino acids. V was trimmed by 0 bases and J by 6 bases, leaving 19 bases between them. The germline CDR1 and CDR2 sequences are PRHDT and FYEKMQ (reference sequence). CDR3 nucleotide sequence: TGTGCCAGCAGCTTAGGGCGGGACGAATGGATCGTGGATACGCAGTATTTT. It yields the protein CASSLGRDEWIVDTQYF.

This clone appeared a single time. The chain has TRBV7-8 and TRBJ1-4; TRBD1 is a possible D gene (5 bases). Trimming stripped 7 bases from V and 8 bases from J, with 20 bases between. The CDR3 sequence is 15 residues long. Germline assignment: CDR1 SGHVS and CDR2 FQNEAQ. The CDR3 here is CASTLGDSWGEKLFF. As DNA, the CDR3 is TGTGCCAGCACCCTCGGTGATAGTTGGGGGGAAAAACTGTTTTTT. The variable domain in full, completed from reference TRBV7-8 and TRBJ1-4, reads GAGVSQSPRYKVAKRGQDVALRCDPISGHVSLFWYQQALGQGPEFLTYFQNEAQLDKSGLPSDRFFAERPEGSVSTLKIQRTQQEDSAVYLCASTLGDSWGEKLFFGSGTQLSVL.

V gene TRBV5-6 combines with J gene TRBJ2-7; D is uncertain. This CDR3 has 14 amino acids. V dropped 6 bases and J dropped 2 bases, with 15 bases sitting between them. CDR1 SGHDT and CDR2 YYEEEE come from the germline V gene. CDR3 in amino acids: CASIGRPFAYEQYF. CDR3 nucleotide sequence: TGTGCCAGCATTGGACGGCCATTCGCCTACGAGCAGTACTTC. Full variable domain (missing parts from reference TRBV5-6 and TRBJ2-7): DAGVTQSPTHLIKTRGQQVTLRCSPKSGHDTVSWYQQALGQGPQFIFQYYEEEERQRGNFPDRFSGHQFPNYSSELNVNALLLGDSALYLCASIGRPFAYEQYFGPGTRLTVT.

The V call is TRBV2, the J call TRBJ2-7; 8 bases map to TRBD1. The CDR3 loop spans 14 amino acids. With 10 bases clipped from V and 4 bases from J, the junction kept 12 bases outside the gene matches. Germline loops: CDR1 SNHLY, CDR2 FYNNEI. The CDR3 loop reads CAIGTRDRPYEQYF. In DNA, the CDR3 is TGTGCCATCGGAACCCGGGACAGGCCTTACGAGCAGTACTTC.

V and J are TRBV5-1 and TRBJ1-1; D is undetermined. V was trimmed by 0 bases and J by 3 bases, leaving 6 bases between them. The CDR3 spans 13 residues. Looked up from germline, CDR1 is SGHRS and CDR2 is YFSETQ. The CDR3 loop reads CASSLVPDTEAFF. The CDR3 nucleotides read TGCGCCAGCAGCTTGGTACCGGACACTGAAGCTTTCTTT.

The V and J genes are TRBV2 and TRBJ1-4; weak D call: TRBD1 (5 bases). This CDR3 contains 17 residues. Germline values: CDR1 SNHLY, CDR2 FYNNEI. The V end was cut by 6 bases, the J end by 8 bases, with 25 bases between. In DNA form, the CDR3 reads TGTGCCAGCAGCGACCTGAAAGCGACCTTCAGGGACGAAAAACTGTTTTTT. Translated, it gives CASSDLKATFRDEKLFF.

Points on this clone: The same CDR3 is also encoded by other DNA sequences in this sample. The V gene is TRBV11-2, the J gene TRBJ1-1; D unclear. CDR3 length: 14 amino acids. The germline V gene has CDR1 SGHAT and CDR2 FQNNGV. The V and J ends lost 1 base and 2 bases respectively, with 8 bases between them. The CDR3 here is CASSLGGGNTEAFF. CDR3 bases: TGTGCCAGCAGCTTAGGGGGTGGCAACACTGAAGCTTTCTTT.